This entry concerns a single T cell receptor (beta chain). Its cognate antigen is unknown. These data originate in a study of PD-1 blockade in mismatch repair-deficient tumors. Whole-study findings and limits: After pembrolizumab, tumor-resident clones rose rapidly, then generally contracted before radiologic responses.

From germline, CDR1 is SEHNR and CDR2 FQNEAQ (reference sequence). The CDR3 spans 13 residues. Trimming shortened V by 6 bases and J by 9 bases, and 15 bases separated the two germline ends. Mismatch repair deficiency was confirmed in all patients, by PCR or immunohistochemistry. Assay used: immunoSEQ multiplex PCR; TCRdb lists only in-frame clones, some missing. This table has tens of thousands of clones, roughly 80% appearing once. The sequence derives from an adult with mismatch repair-deficient cancer. This rearrangement joins TRBV7-9 to TRBJ1-5; no clear D gene. The material sequenced was peripheral blood, taken 44 weeks after starting pembrolizumab. The CDR3 protein is CASSRPSGWPQHF. DNA for the CDR3: TGTGCCAGCAGTCGACCTTCAGGTTGGCCCCAGCATTTT.